This is a list of T cell receptor beta chains from one sample in a study of T cells in localized non-small cell lung cancer. This table comes from immunoSEQ multiplex PCR, and its TCRdb copy is limited to in-frame clones, with some not included. The table shows 20,000 to 25,000 clones, with about four fifths occurring only once. The specimen was PBMCs, collected before any cancer treatment. These receptors all come from a man aged 40 to 70 with stage II lung adenocarcinoma. The CDR3 runs from the conserved cysteine through the conserved F or W. D genes are given only for firm matches. The size entry is marked missing in some rows and otherwise reads once, few, many or a size class.

d_call clone_size j_call v_call cdr3_aa cdr3_nt
. . TRBJ2-7 TRBV6-1 CASSERGGSYEQYF TGTGCCAGCAGTGAAAGGGGCGGGTCCTACGAGCAGTACTTC
TRBD2 . TRBJ2-1 TRBV7-9 CASSPDSSGRAHEQFF TGTGCCAGCAGTCCAGACTCGAGCGGGAGGGCCCATGAGCAGTTCTTC
. . TRBJ1-6 TRBV5-1 CASSRLTNSPLHF TGCGCCAGCAGTAGACTAACGAATTCACCCCTCCACTTT
. . TRBJ1-4 TRBV7-2 CASSSYTGGYEKLFF TGTGCCAGCAGCTCTTACACCGGGGGGTATGAAAAACTGTTTTTT
. once TRBJ2-7 TRBV7-2 CASSTTRRDEQYF TGTGCCAGCAGCACGACTAGAAGGGACGAGCAGTACTTC
. . TRBJ1-3 TRBV5-1 CASSREGTSGNTIYF TGCGCCAGCAGCCGGGAGGGGACTTCTGGAAACACCATATATTTT
. once TRBJ2-5 TRBV5-6 CASSLIGGTQYF TGTGCCAGCAGCTTGATTGGAGGGACCCAGTACTTC
. . TRBJ2-2 TRBV5-5 CASSRGRSNTGELFF TGTGCCAGCAGCCGGGGACGGTCGAACACCGGGGAGCTGTTTTTT
. . TRBJ1-1 TRBV5-1 CASSFWGRDTEAFF TGCGCCAGCAGCTTCTGGGGCAGGGACACTGAAGCTTTCTTT
. few TRBJ2-2 TRBV5-1 CASSYSTTGELFF TGCGCCAGCAGTTACAGTACCACCGGGGAGCTGTTTTTT
. . TRBJ2-3 TRBV6-5 CASSSHQGKPTQYF TGTGCCAGCAGTTCCCACCAGGGGAAACCGACGCAGTATTTT
TRBD1 few TRBJ1-4 TRBV25-1 CASSDGLLGGPEKLFF TGTGCCAGCAGTGATGGTCTTTTAGGGGGCCCTGAAAAACTGTTTTTT
TRBD1 few TRBJ1-2 TRBV7-9 CASSLGDRSSNYGYTF TGTGCCAGCAGCTTAGGGGACAGGTCATCTAACTATGGCTACACCTTC
TRBD1 . TRBJ2-3 TRBV19 CASSTPGTGPTDTQYF TGTGCCAGTAGTACCCCGGGGACAGGGCCCACAGATACGCAGTATTTT
. . TRBJ2-2 TRBV18 CASSRDRNTGELFF TGTGCCAGCTCTCGCGACAGGAACACCGGGGAGCTGTTTTTT
TRBD2 . TRBJ2-1 TRBV7-3 CASSSGTSGIGNEQFF TGTGCCAGCAGCTCCGGGACTAGCGGGATCGGCAATGAGCAGTTCTTC
. . TRBJ1-2 TRBV6-5 CASSYESGANYGYTF TGTGCCAGCAGTTACGAGTCTGGGGCTAACTATGGCTACACCTTC
. . TRBJ1-1 TRBV19 CASSFRPSFEAFF TGTGCCAGTAGTTTCCGGCCTTCATTTGAAGCTTTCTTT
TRBD1 . TRBJ1-1 TRBV5-5 CASSLGQGATPEAFF TGTGCCAGCAGCTTAGGACAGGGGGCAACACCTGAAGCTTTCTTT
. . TRBJ1-2 TRBV19 CASLGYGYTF TGTGCCAGTCTCGGGTATGGCTACACCTTC
TRBD2 once TRBJ2-1 TRBV19 CASSSPRWLAGGRNNEQFF TGTGCCAGTAGTTCCCCCCGTTGGCTAGCGGGGGGCAGAAACAATGAGCAGTTCTTC
. . TRBJ2-3 TRBV7-2 CASSSGTPRDTQYF TGTGCCAGCAGCTCCGGGACTCCCCGAGATACGCAGTATTTT
TRBD1 once TRBJ1-2 TRBV4-2 CASSQEADRPHEGYTF TGTGCCAGCAGCCAAGAGGCGGACAGGCCTCATGAGGGCTACACCTTC
TRBD1 . TRBJ1-2 TRBV7-6 CASSPGDSVYGYTF TGTGCCAGCAGCCCTGGGGACAGCGTCTATGGCTACACCTTC
TRBD1 . TRBJ2-7 TRBV10-3 CAIRWTGGDGEQYF TGTGCCATCAGATGGACAGGGGGTGACGGCGAGCAGTACTTC
. . TRBJ2-3 TRBV7-2 CASSLHGGQYF TGTGCCAGCAGCTTACACGGAGGGCAGTATTTT
. once TRBJ1-4 TRBV11-2 CASSRTGATNEKLFF TGTGCCAGCAGCCGAACAGGTGCAACTAATGAAAAACTGTTTTTT
TRBD2 . TRBJ2-1 TRBV7-2 CASSSGLAGVSEQFF TGTGCCAGCAGCTCGGGACTAGCGGGAGTTTCTGAGCAGTTCTTC
. . TRBJ2-1 TRBV19 CASSEGLQSYNEQFF TGTGCCAGTAGTGAAGGGCTACAATCCTACAATGAGCAGTTCTTC
. few TRBJ1-4 TRBV27 CASSLSRGREKLFF TGTGCCAGCAGTTTAAGCAGGGGCAGGGAAAAACTGTTTTTT
. . TRBJ2-2 TRBV4-2 CASSQDHSGSGELFF TGTGCCAGCAGCCAAGATCATTCGGGTTCCGGGGAGCTGTTTTTT
TRBD2 . TRBJ2-2 TRBV29-1 CSVETSGGLDTGELFF TGCAGCGTAGAGACTAGCGGGGGGTTGGACACCGGGGAGCTGTTTTTT
. . TRBJ1-4 TRBV5-4 CASSSGGPNEKLFF TGTGCCAGCAGCTCCGGCGGACCTAATGAAAAACTGTTTTTT
. once TRBJ2-2 TRBV12-5 CASGAPNTGELFF TGTGCTAGTGGGGCACCAAACACCGGGGAGCTGTTTTTT
. . TRBJ1-5 TRBV19 CASSIRYNQPQHF TGTGCCAGTAGTATACGGTATAATCAGCCCCAGCATTTT
. . TRBJ2-5 TRBV10-3 CAIRESLSETQYF TGTGCCATCAGGGAAAGCTTATCGGAGACCCAGTACTTC
TRBD1 once TRBJ1-3 TRBV5-6 CASSWPGGSSGNTIYF TGTGCCAGCAGCTGGCCAGGGGGGAGCTCTGGAAACACCATATATTTT
. once TRBJ2-7 TRBV9 CASSLAPTYEQYF TGTGCCAGCAGCCTCGCCCCCACATACGAGCAGTACTTC
. . TRBJ1-5 TRBV10-2 CASSAGWSNQPQHF TGCGCCAGCAGTGCCGGGTGGAGCAATCAGCCCCAGCATTTT
. . TRBJ1-1 TRBV7-3 CASSLFRQGEAFF TGTGCCAGCAGCCTATTCAGGCAGGGAGAAGCTTTCTTT
TRBD2 . TRBJ2-5 TRBV4-1 CASSQLAGVFQETQYF TGCGCCAGCAGCCAACTAGCGGGGGTTTTCCAAGAGACCCAGTACTTC
. . TRBJ2-1 TRBV6-4 CASSEGVQGFRQFF TGTGCCAGCAGTGAAGGAGTCCAGGGCTTTAGGCAGTTCTTC
TRBD1 . TRBJ2-4 TRBV19 CASSIRQGEAYRVTKNIQYF TGTGCCAGTAGTATTCGACAGGGGGAGGCCTATCGGGTAACCAAAAACATTCAGTACTTC
. few TRBJ1-2 TRBV6-6 CASSYPQGDGYTF TGTGCCAGCAGTTACCCCCAGGGTGATGGCTACACCTTC